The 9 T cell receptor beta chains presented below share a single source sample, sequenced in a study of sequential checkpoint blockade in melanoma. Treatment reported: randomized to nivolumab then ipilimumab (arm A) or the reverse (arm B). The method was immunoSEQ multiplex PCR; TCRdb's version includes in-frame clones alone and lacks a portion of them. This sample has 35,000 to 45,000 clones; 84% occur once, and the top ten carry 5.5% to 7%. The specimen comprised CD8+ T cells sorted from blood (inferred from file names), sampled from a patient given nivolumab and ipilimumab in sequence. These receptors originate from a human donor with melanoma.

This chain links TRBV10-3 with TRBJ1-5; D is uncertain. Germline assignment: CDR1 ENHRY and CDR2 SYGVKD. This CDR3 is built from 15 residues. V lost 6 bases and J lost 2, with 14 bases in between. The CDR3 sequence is CAISNPLMGNQPQHF. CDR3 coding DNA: TGTGCCATCAGCAACCCACTCATGGGCAATCAGCCCCAGCATTTT.

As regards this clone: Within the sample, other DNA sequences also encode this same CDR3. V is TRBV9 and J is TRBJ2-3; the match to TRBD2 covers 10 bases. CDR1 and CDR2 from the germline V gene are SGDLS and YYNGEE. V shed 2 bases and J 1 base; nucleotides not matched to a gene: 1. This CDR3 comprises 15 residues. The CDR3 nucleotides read TGTGCCAGCAGCGTCGGGACTAGCGGCACAGATACGCAGTATTTT. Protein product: CASSVGTSGTDTQYF.

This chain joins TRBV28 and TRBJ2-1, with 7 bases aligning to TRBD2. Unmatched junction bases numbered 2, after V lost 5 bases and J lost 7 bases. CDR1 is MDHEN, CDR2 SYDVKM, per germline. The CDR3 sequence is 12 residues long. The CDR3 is CASSGGGNEQFF. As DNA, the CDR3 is TGTGCCAGCAGTGGGGGGGGGAATGAGCAGTTCTTC.

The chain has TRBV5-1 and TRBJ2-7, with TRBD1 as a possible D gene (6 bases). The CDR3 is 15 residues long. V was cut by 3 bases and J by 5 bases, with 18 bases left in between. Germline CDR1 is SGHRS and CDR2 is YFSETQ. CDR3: CASSSKQGLEHEQYF. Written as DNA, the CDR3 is TGCGCCAGCAGCTCCAAACAGGGTCTTGAACACGAGCAGTACTTC.

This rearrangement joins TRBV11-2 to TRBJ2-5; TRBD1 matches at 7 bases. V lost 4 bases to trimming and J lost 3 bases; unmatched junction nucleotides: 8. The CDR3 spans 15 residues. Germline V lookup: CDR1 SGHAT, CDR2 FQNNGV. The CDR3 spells CASSYTGAFEETQYF. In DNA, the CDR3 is TGTGCCAGCAGCTACACAGGGGCTTTCGAAGAGACCCAGTACTTC.

The CDR3 DNA reads as TGCGCCAGCAGCCAAGATCTGAGACAGGGCTCCTACGAGCAGTACTTC. The encoded protein is CASSQDLRQGSYEQYF. This rearrangement joins TRBV4-1 to TRBJ2-7, with 7 bases identical to TRBD1. Losses at the gene ends were 0 bases for V and 0 bases for J; bases not matched to a gene: 5. Germline lookup yields CDR1 MGHRA and CDR2 YSYEKL. This CDR3 region has 16 residues.

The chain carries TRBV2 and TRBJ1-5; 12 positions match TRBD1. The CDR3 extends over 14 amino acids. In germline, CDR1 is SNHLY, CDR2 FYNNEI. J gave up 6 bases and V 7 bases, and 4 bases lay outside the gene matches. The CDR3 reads CASTGTGGTQPQHF. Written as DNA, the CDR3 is TGTGCCAGCACCGGGACAGGGGGCACTCAGCCCCAGCATTTT.

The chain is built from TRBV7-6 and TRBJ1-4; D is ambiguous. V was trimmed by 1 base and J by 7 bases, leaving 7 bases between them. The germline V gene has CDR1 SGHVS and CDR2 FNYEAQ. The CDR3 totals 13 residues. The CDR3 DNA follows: TGTGCCAGCAGCTTAGGAGGGAGTGAAAAACTGTTTTTT. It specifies CASSLGGSEKLFF.

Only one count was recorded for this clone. CDR3 residues: CASSDPGKTSTDTQYF. The CDR3 DNA reads as TGTGCCAGCAGCGACCCGGGAAAAACTAGCACAGATACGCAGTATTTT. The chain carries TRBV28 and TRBJ2-3; the D gene is possibly TRBD2 (5 bases). The CDR3 totals 16 residues. Germline CDR1 is MDHEN and CDR2 is SYDVKM. V lost 6 bases and J lost 0, with 16 bases in between.